The clone carrying this T cell receptor (beta chain) has at least ten counts. This record belongs to a study of blood T cell repertoires in COVID-19. Under the authors' procedure: Reference gene primer amplification yielded estimated nucleated cell counts. TCRdb's table, derived via immunoSEQ multiplex PCR, lists solely in-frame clones and lacks some. V and J calls and clone size are those listed in that table; D and trimming were worked out from the DNA. The sample lists around 700,000 clones, approximately 90% occurring once. V was clipped by 4 bases and J by 5 bases, with 11 bases between them. Germline CDR1 and CDR2: MNHEY and SVGEGT. The CDR3 runs 14 residues.

Sequencing was performed on peripheral blood. The chain links TRBV6-2 or TRBV6-3 to TRBJ1-4; D is perhaps TRBD1 (5 bases). The receptor was isolated from a young woman with acute or convalescent COVID-19. CDR3 DNA sequence: TGTGCCAGCAGTTCTACGGGGGAAAATGAAAAACTGTTTTTT. Protein: CASSSTGENEKLFF.